The entry that follows covers one T cell receptor (beta chain) sequence. The antigen is not known. The source of the sample is a study of shared clonotypes between healthy human individuals. Study-level background: Per-donor plates numbered three CD4 naive, three CD4 memory, two CD8 naive and one CD8 memory.

Overall study results and limits: Tissues were not sampled, only blood, and their repertoires likely differ. Investigators expected sequencing depth to affect clonotype sharing among donors. Represented diversity (both genetic and exposure-history) was limited by the small number of donors.

Produced via immunoSEQ multiplex PCR; TCRdb's table is partial and in-frame only. The sample holds 2 million to 2.5 million clones, approximately 95% seen once. Sequencing input: naive CD4+ T cells sorted from blood. Noted subset: CD45RA+ positively selected. The sequence came from a man in his late teens or twenties in good health.

The CDR3 here is CAWSYDPPEKLFF. The CDR3 DNA is TGTGCCTGGAGCTACGACCCGCCGGAAAAACTGTTTTTT. This rearrangement joins TRBV30 to TRBJ1-4; D is undetermined. The CDR3 runs to 13 residues. V shed 3 bases and J shed 8 bases, with 13 bases lying between them. Germline-derived CDR1 and CDR2 are GTSNPN and SVGIG (reference sequence).